The TCR beta chain described here comes from a study of T cells in Graves' hyperthyroidism and ophthalmopathy. The wider study: The initial diagnosis was the point when peripheral blood was collected, ahead of any treatment. Study conclusions and caveats: In the blood, most expanded thyroid clonotypes above 0.001 appeared as well.

If no ophthalmopathy progression occurred within 18 months, Graves' hyperthyroidism was stable. Newly diagnosed hyperthyroidism patients aged 18 to 65 years had disease lasting under 2 months. This clonotype was counted a few times. Its antigen is unidentified. RNA transcripts provided the source from which TCR beta CDR3 regions were amplified. Initially, a first-round RT-PCR of the TCR CDR3 employed the HTBI primer set. Each CDR3 protein is one row after TCRdb ran MiXCR on the multiplex PCR reads. Of 350,000 to 400,000 distinct CDR3 sequences in the sample, approximately 15% were seen once. Germline V gene lookup returns CDR1 SQVTM and CDR2 ANQGSEA. V lost 3 bases to trimming and J lost 0 bases, with 8 bases between them. The length of the CDR3 is 14 residues.

The clonotype comes from a woman aged 60-70 years with Graves' hyperthyroidism. The sequenced material came from blood. The chain couples TRBV29-1 to TRBJ2-2; D is unresolved. CDR3 in amino acids: CSVEVDPNTGELFF. The CDR3, as DNA: TGCAGCGTTGAGGTAGACCCGAACACCGGGGAGCTGTTTTTT.